Below, 8 T cell receptor beta chains from the same sample are listed, as sequenced in a study of T cells in localized non-small cell lung cancer. This table comes from immunoSEQ multiplex PCR, and its TCRdb copy is limited to in-frame clones, with some not included. The data hold over 65,000 clones, with about 88% observed a single time. Specimen: peripheral blood, collected before any cancer treatment. These receptors were collected from a female donor of 60 years or more with stage I lung adenocarcinoma.

A single count supports this clone. This chain joins TRBV5-8 and TRBJ2-5; 8 bases align to TRBD2. The trim removed 6 bases at V and 5 bases at J, leaving 9 bases unmatched. CDR1 SGHTS and CDR2 YDEGEE come from the germline V gene. The CDR3 is made up of 14 amino acids. CDR3 amino acids: CASIPAGASETQYF. The CDR3 coding sequence is TGTGCCAGCATCCCAGCGGGAGCGTCTGAGACCCAGTACTTC.

The chain is built from TRBV7-3 and TRBJ1-1, with 8 nucleotides matching TRBD1. CDR3 length equals 14 residues. The junction had 11 bases not matched to a gene; V was cut back by 5 bases and J by 9 bases. CDR1 and CDR2 from the germline V gene are SGHTA and FQGTGA. The CDR3: CASSPTGQGVQAFF. DNA of the CDR3: TGTGCCAGCAGCCCGACCGGACAGGGAGTCCAAGCTTTCTTT.

The V gene is TRBV19, the J gene TRBJ2-7, with TRBD1 matching 12 bases. The CDR3 spans 14 residues. The germline V gene has CDR1 LNHDA and CDR2 SQIVND (reference sequence). Trimming took 10 bases from V and 6 from J; bases not matched to a gene: 10. CDR3 DNA: TGTGCCACCGCCCCCCGGGACAGGGGGCGCGAGCAGTACTTC. Its translation: CATAPRDRGREQYF.

V gene TRBV12-2 combines with J gene TRBJ2-7; TRBD1 is taken as the D call from the table, unchecked against the DNA. TRBV12-2 is classified as a pseudogene. The CDR3 extends over 16 amino acids. DNA of the CDR3: TGTGCAAGTCGCTTACTGCCTCAGGACAGGGGTTACGAGCAGTACTTC. The encoded protein is CASRLLPQDRGYEQYF.

The chain uses TRBV14 and TRBJ1-6; perhaps TRBD1 as D (6 bases). The germline CDR1 and CDR2 sequences are SGHDN and FVKESK. V was trimmed by 0 bases and J by 7 bases, leaving 7 bases between them. The CDR3 runs 14 residues. The CDR3 here is CASSQDTGNSPLHF. The CDR3 nucleotides read TGTGCCAGCAGCCAAGATACAGGGAATTCACCCCTCCACTTT.

The CDR3 DNA follows: TGCGCCAGTTCTGAGACTTCTGATACGCAGTATTTT. It codes for CASSETSDTQYF. The chain carries TRBV5-1 and TRBJ2-3; D is uncertain. This CDR3 region has 12 residues. The germline CDR1 and CDR2 sequences are SGHRS and YFSETQ. The V and J ends lost 8 bases and 6 bases respectively, with 13 bases between them.

Comment on this clone: Distinct nucleotide sequences in the sample also encode this CDR3. The chain's CDR3 is CASSRRGQGYGYTF. The CDR3 nucleotides read TGTGCCAGCAGCAGGCGGGGACAGGGTTACGGCTACACCTTC. The chain combines TRBV5-6 with TRBJ1-2; 9 bases align to TRBD1. V dropped 4 bases and J dropped 8; count of bases not matched to a gene: 9. The CDR3 consists of 14 residues. The germline V gene encodes CDR1 SGHDT and CDR2 YYEEEE.

V is TRBV7-9 and J is TRBJ2-7; no definite D call. Trimming left V 3 bases short and J 4 bases short, with 7 bases between. Germline V lookup: CDR1 SEHNR, CDR2 FQNEAQ (reference sequence). The CDR3 is 12 residues long. In DNA form, the CDR3 reads TGTGCCAGCAGCTTTAGGGCTTACGAGCAGTACTTC. It specifies CASSFRAYEQYF. Full variable domain (outside the CDR3, taken from reference TRBV7-9 and TRBJ2-7): DTGVSQNPRHKITKRGQNVTFRCDPISEHNRLYWYRQTLGQGPEFLTYFQNEAQLEKSRLLSDRFSAERPKGSFSTLEIQRTEQGDSAMYLCASSFRAYEQYFGPGTRLTVT.